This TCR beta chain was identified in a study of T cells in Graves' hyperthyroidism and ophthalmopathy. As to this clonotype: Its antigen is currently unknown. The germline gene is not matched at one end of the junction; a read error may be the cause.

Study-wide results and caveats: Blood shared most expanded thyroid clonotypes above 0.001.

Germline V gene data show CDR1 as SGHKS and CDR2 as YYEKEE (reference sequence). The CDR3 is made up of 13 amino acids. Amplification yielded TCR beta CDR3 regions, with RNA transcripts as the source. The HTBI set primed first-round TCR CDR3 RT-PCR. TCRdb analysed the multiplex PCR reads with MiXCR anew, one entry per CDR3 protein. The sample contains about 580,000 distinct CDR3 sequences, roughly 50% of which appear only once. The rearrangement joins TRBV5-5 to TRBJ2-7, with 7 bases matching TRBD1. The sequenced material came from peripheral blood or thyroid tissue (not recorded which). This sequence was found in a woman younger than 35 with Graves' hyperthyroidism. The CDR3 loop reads CASSTDRAYEQYF. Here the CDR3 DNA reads TGCGCCAGCAGCACCGACAGGGCCTACGAGCAGTACTTC.